The rows below give T cell receptor beta chains drawn from one sample of a study of cytotoxic CD8 clonotypes in ibrutinib-treated CLL. Here immunoSEQ multiplex PCR was the method, and the copy in TCRdb shows in-frame clones only, minus some. The sample has roughly 220,000 clones; 79% are singletons. The specimen was PBMCs, collected after 12 months of ibrutinib treatment. Source of these receptors: a human donor with chronic lymphocytic leukemia. CDR3s include the opening cysteine and the closing phenylalanine or tryptophan. The order of the fields is clone size, J gene, V gene, D gene, CDR3 protein, CDR3 DNA. A D gene is named only where the DNA matches it firmly. Only part of the rows carry a size: once, few, many, or a class if the clone is expanded.

clone_size: .
j_call: TRBJ1-1
v_call: TRBV10-1
d_call: TRBD1
cdr3_aa: CASSETLDRGSEAFF
cdr3_nt: TGCGCCAGCAGTGAGACTTTGGACAGGGGGTCTGAAGCTTTCTTT

clone_size: .
j_call: TRBJ2-2
v_call: TRBV9
d_call: TRBD1
cdr3_aa: CASSPNRDSANTGELFF
cdr3_nt: TGTGCCAGCAGCCCCAACCGGGACAGCGCGAACACCGGGGAGCTGTTTTTT

clone_size: .
j_call: TRBJ2-7
v_call: TRBV2
d_call: .
cdr3_aa: CASSERERYEQYF
cdr3_nt: TGTGCCAGCAGTGAGAGGGAGAGATACGAGCAGTACTTC

clone_size: .
j_call: TRBJ1-1
v_call: TRBV6-5
d_call: TRBD1
cdr3_aa: CASSEGQGDTEAFF
cdr3_nt: TGTGCCAGCAGCGAGGGACAGGGAGACACTGAAGCTTTCTTT

clone_size: .
j_call: TRBJ1-2
v_call: TRBV6-5
d_call: TRBD1
cdr3_aa: CASSYSTGGGYGYTF
cdr3_nt: TGTGCCAGCAGTTACTCGACAGGGGGTGGCTATGGCTACACCTTC

clone_size: .
j_call: TRBJ1-1
v_call: TRBV5-1
d_call: .
cdr3_aa: CASSYQQGNTEAFF
cdr3_nt: TGCGCCAGCAGCTATCAACAGGGGAACACTGAAGCTTTCTTT

clone_size: .
j_call: TRBJ2-1
v_call: TRBV5-1
d_call: .
cdr3_aa: CASSPRTSSYNEQFF
cdr3_nt: TGCGCCAGCAGCCCACGGACCAGCTCCTACAATGAGCAGTTCTTC

clone_size: .
j_call: TRBJ1-2
v_call: TRBV6-5
d_call: .
cdr3_aa: CASSYSASVGYGYTF
cdr3_nt: TGTGCCAGCAGTTACTCGGCTTCGGTCGGCTATGGCTACACCTTC

clone_size: many
j_call: TRBJ1-5
v_call: TRBV4-1
d_call: .
cdr3_aa: CASSQLPLGPQHF
cdr3_nt: TGCGCCAGCAGCCAACTCCCCCTTGGGCCCCAGCATTTT

clone_size: once
j_call: TRBJ2-7
v_call: TRBV5-1
d_call: TRBD2
cdr3_aa: CASSFRAGGPILREQYF
cdr3_nt: TGCGCCAGCAGCTTTCGAGCGGGGGGGCCTATATTACGCGAGCAGTACTTC

clone_size: .
j_call: TRBJ2-7
v_call: TRBV5-5
d_call: .
cdr3_aa: CASSWILGGSGVYEQYF
cdr3_nt: TGTGCCAGCAGCTGGATACTGGGTGGTAGCGGCGTCTACGAGCAGTACTTC

clone_size: few
j_call: TRBJ2-3
v_call: TRBV18
d_call: .
cdr3_aa: CASSPLPDTQYF
cdr3_nt: TGTGCCAGCTCACCCCTCCCAGATACGCAGTATTTT

clone_size: .
j_call: TRBJ1-2
v_call: TRBV7-3
d_call: .
cdr3_aa: CASSLRAGDGYTF
cdr3_nt: TGTGCCAGCAGCCTCAGGGCCGGGGATGGCTACACCTTC

clone_size: few
j_call: TRBJ2-7
v_call: TRBV21-1
d_call: .
cdr3_aa: CARPGTGFGTYEQYF
cdr3_nt: TGTGCCAGACCGGGAACAGGGTTTGGCACCTACGAGCAGTACTTC

clone_size: .
j_call: TRBJ2-1
v_call: TRBV5-4
d_call: .
cdr3_aa: CASSLDREQFF
cdr3_nt: TGTGCCAGCAGCTTGGACAGGGAGCAGTTCTTC

clone_size: .
j_call: TRBJ2-7
v_call: TRBV6-5
d_call: .
cdr3_aa: CASSPSSWGNYEQYF
cdr3_nt: TGTGCCAGCAGTCCCTCTAGCTGGGGTAACTACGAGCAGTACTTC

clone_size: once
j_call: TRBJ2-7
v_call: TRBV6-1
d_call: .
cdr3_aa: CASSEAGIKDEQYF
cdr3_nt: TGTGCCAGCAGTGAGGCTGGGATTAAGGACGAGCAGTACTTC

clone_size: .
j_call: TRBJ2-1
v_call: TRBV5-1
d_call: .
cdr3_aa: CASSLEHEQFF
cdr3_nt: TGCGCCAGCAGCTTGGAACATGAGCAGTTCTTC

clone_size: .
j_call: TRBJ2-7
v_call: TRBV20-1
d_call: .
cdr3_aa: CSARSFGARGF
cdr3_nt: TGCAGTGCTAGAAGTTTTGGGGCTAGGGGCTTC

clone_size: .
j_call: TRBJ2-1
v_call: TRBV6-6
d_call: TRBD1
cdr3_aa: CASILRDRGMNEQFF
cdr3_nt: TGTGCCAGCATTCTTCGGGACAGGGGAATGAATGAGCAGTTCTTC

clone_size: once
j_call: TRBJ2-7
v_call: TRBV10-2
d_call: .
cdr3_aa: CASLQGYEQYF
cdr3_nt: TGCGCCAGCCTACAGGGATACGAGCAGTACTTC

clone_size: few
j_call: TRBJ2-2
v_call: TRBV9
d_call: TRBD1
cdr3_aa: CASSVARTGETGELFF
cdr3_nt: TGTGCCAGCAGCGTAGCGAGGACAGGGGAAACCGGGGAGCTGTTTTTT

clone_size: few
j_call: TRBJ1-5
v_call: TRBV7-9
d_call: .
cdr3_aa: CASSHSSEQRPQHF
cdr3_nt: TGTGCCAGCAGCCACTCATCTGAGCAAAGGCCCCAGCATTTT

clone_size: once
j_call: TRBJ1-2
v_call: TRBV6-5
d_call: TRBD1
cdr3_aa: CASREPSGGAEGYTF
cdr3_nt: TGTGCCAGCAGAGAACCCTCAGGGGGCGCCGAGGGCTACACCTTC

clone_size: .
j_call: TRBJ2-7
v_call: TRBV6-1
d_call: .
cdr3_aa: CASRPRSSEPREQYF
cdr3_nt: TGTGCCAGCAGGCCCCGGAGTAGCGAGCCGCGTGAGCAGTACTTC

clone_size: .
j_call: TRBJ2-7
v_call: TRBV6-1
d_call: TRBD1
cdr3_aa: CASSFGTGGYEQYF
cdr3_nt: TGTGCCAGCAGTTTCGGGACAGGGGGCTACGAGCAGTACTTC

clone_size: once
j_call: TRBJ2-2
v_call: TRBV14
d_call: .
cdr3_aa: CASSQGGELFF
cdr3_nt: TGTGCCAGCAGCCAGGGCGGGGAGCTGTTTTTT

clone_size: once
j_call: TRBJ1-1
v_call: TRBV7-9
d_call: .
cdr3_aa: CASSFGKNTEAFF
cdr3_nt: TGTGCCAGCAGCTTTGGGAAGAACACTGAAGCTTTCTTT

clone_size: .
j_call: TRBJ2-3
v_call: TRBV2
d_call: TRBD2
cdr3_aa: CASGRGGGTDTQYF
cdr3_nt: TGTGCCAGCGGTCGGGGGGGTGGCACAGATACGCAGTATTTT

clone_size: many
j_call: TRBJ1-5
v_call: TRBV25-1
d_call: .
cdr3_aa: CASSQGGGNQPQHF
cdr3_nt: TGTGCCAGCAGCCAAGGGGGAGGCAATCAGCCCCAGCATTTT

clone_size: .
j_call: TRBJ2-7
v_call: TRBV10-3
d_call: .
cdr3_aa: CAIGESSTYEQYF
cdr3_nt: TGTGCCATCGGAGAATCCTCCACCTACGAGCAGTACTTC

clone_size: .
j_call: TRBJ2-3
v_call: TRBV5-6
d_call: .
cdr3_aa: CASSLARPDTQYF
cdr3_nt: TGTGCCAGCAGCTTGGCCCGGCCAGATACGCAGTATTTT

clone_size: .
j_call: TRBJ2-1
v_call: TRBV7-7
d_call: TRBD2
cdr3_aa: CASSLGLAADNEQFF
cdr3_nt: TGTGCTAGCAGCTTAGGGCTAGCGGCAGACAATGAGCAGTTCTTC

clone_size: .
j_call: TRBJ2-5
v_call: TRBV6-1
d_call: .
cdr3_aa: CASSFTEQETQYF
cdr3_nt: TGTGCCAGCAGCTTTACAGAGCAAGAGACCCAGTACTTC

clone_size: .
j_call: TRBJ2-1
v_call: TRBV18
d_call: TRBD2
cdr3_aa: CASSDTGGSYNEQFF
cdr3_nt: TGTGCCAGCTCAGATACCGGGGGGTCCTACAATGAGCAGTTCTTC

clone_size: .
j_call: TRBJ2-2
v_call: TRBV7-6
d_call: .
cdr3_aa: CASSWDTNTGELFF
cdr3_nt: TGTGCCAGCAGCTGGGACACGAACACCGGGGAGCTGTTTTTT

clone_size: .
j_call: TRBJ1-4
v_call: TRBV5-6
d_call: .
cdr3_aa: CASSLGYSTYNEKLFF
cdr3_nt: TGTGCCAGCAGCTTGGGGTATTCCACATATAATGAAAAACTGTTTTTT

clone_size: once
j_call: TRBJ1-4
v_call: TRBV20-1
d_call: .
cdr3_aa: CSVLSNEKLFF
cdr3_nt: TGCAGTGTATTAAGTAATGAAAAACTGTTTTTT

clone_size: .
j_call: TRBJ1-1
v_call: TRBV29-1
d_call: .
cdr3_aa: CSVLENTEAFF
cdr3_nt: TGCAGCGTCCTCGAGAACACTGAAGCTTTCTTT

clone_size: .
j_call: TRBJ2-4
v_call: TRBV18
d_call: .
cdr3_aa: CASSRELAKNIQYF
cdr3_nt: TGTGCCAGCTCTCGGGAACTAGCCAAAAACATTCAGTACTTC

clone_size: .
j_call: TRBJ1-2
v_call: TRBV7-9
d_call: .
cdr3_aa: CASRAFGGDHYGYTF
cdr3_nt: TGTGCCAGCAGGGCCTTCGGGGGAGACCACTATGGCTACACCTTC

clone_size: .
j_call: TRBJ2-3
v_call: TRBV6-5
d_call: TRBD2
cdr3_aa: CASSLGGEPTDTQYF
cdr3_nt: TGTGCCAGCAGTTTGGGGGGGGAGCCCACAGATACGCAGTATTTT

clone_size: .
j_call: TRBJ1-1
v_call: TRBV7-8
d_call: .
cdr3_aa: CASSLIPGNTEAFF
cdr3_nt: TGTGCCAGCAGCTTAATTCCAGGGAACACTGAAGCTTTCTTT

clone_size: once
j_call: TRBJ2-5
v_call: TRBV2
d_call: .
cdr3_aa: CASSQETQYF
cdr3_nt: TGTGCCAGCTCTCAAGAGACCCAGTACTTC

clone_size: once
j_call: TRBJ1-6
v_call: TRBV6-4
d_call: .
cdr3_aa: CASSVADGSPLHF
cdr3_nt: TGTGCCAGCAGTGTCGCCGATGGTTCACCCCTCCACTTT

clone_size: .
j_call: TRBJ2-7
v_call: TRBV27
d_call: TRBD1
cdr3_aa: CASSPDRVVAYEQYF
cdr3_nt: TGTGCCAGCAGCCCGGACAGGGTGGTAGCCTACGAGCAGTACTTC

clone_size: .
j_call: TRBJ1-2
v_call: TRBV5-4
d_call: TRBD1
cdr3_aa: CASRPDRGPLPEVYGYTF
cdr3_nt: TGTGCCAGCAGACCGGACAGGGGGCCACTCCCGGAGGTCTATGGCTACACCTTC

clone_size: few
j_call: TRBJ1-2
v_call: TRBV5-1
d_call: .
cdr3_aa: CASSLAEWDGYTF
cdr3_nt: TGCGCCAGCAGCTTGGCGGAGTGGGATGGCTACACCTTC

clone_size: .
j_call: TRBJ2-7
v_call: TRBV27
d_call: TRBD1
cdr3_aa: CASSFGGTGAHEQYF
cdr3_nt: TGTGCCAGCAGTTTTGGCGGGACAGGGGCCCACGAGCAGTACTTC

clone_size: .
j_call: TRBJ2-3
v_call: TRBV19
d_call: .
cdr3_aa: CASSDQLRSTDTQYF
cdr3_nt: TGTGCCAGTAGTGACCAACTCAGGAGCACAGATACGCAGTATTTT

clone_size: .
j_call: TRBJ2-3
v_call: TRBV5-1
d_call: TRBD2
cdr3_aa: CASDSGAGGADTQYF
cdr3_nt: TGCGCCAGCGATAGCGGGGCAGGCGGGGCAGATACGCAGTATTTT

clone_size: .
j_call: TRBJ2-7
v_call: TRBV27
d_call: TRBD1
cdr3_aa: CASSSTGDYEQYF
cdr3_nt: TGTGCCAGCAGTTCGACAGGGGACTACGAGCAGTACTTC